The 18 T cell receptor beta chains in this list originate from one sample, sequenced in a study of OX40 agonist ivuxolimab in advanced cancers. This table comes from immunoSEQ multiplex PCR, and its TCRdb copy is limited to in-frame clones, with some not included. The sample carries roughly 9,800 clones, about 60% recorded once. This specimen consisted of CD4+ or CD8+ T cells sorted from blood, obtained in a trial of the OX40 agonist ivuxolimab. Receptors originate from an adult with an advanced solid tumor such as melanoma, head and neck, liver or kidney cancer.

This sequence joins TRBV9 and TRBJ2-3; D is perhaps TRBD1 (5 bases). The germline gives CDR1 SGDLS, CDR2 YYNGEE. V lost 7 bases and J lost 0, with 18 bases in between. There are 16 residues in the CDR3. Here the CDR3 reads CASASGQGTSTDTQYF. The CDR3 nucleotides are TGTGCCAGCGCCTCTGGGCAGGGCACTAGCACAGATACGCAGTATTTT.

This chain connects TRBV6-5 to TRBJ2-7, with no clear D. With 7 bases removed from V and 4 bases from J, the gap between germline ends came to 8 bases. CDR1 is MNHEY, CDR2 SVGAGI, per germline. The CDR3 loop spans 11 amino acids. In DNA, the CDR3 is TGTGCCAGCACCGAAGGGTACGAGCAGTACTTC. It codes for CASTEGYEQYF.

The CDR3 DNA follows: TGTGCCAGTAGTAATGGAGAGGACACCTCGGGCACTGAAGCTTTCTTT. Protein: CASSNGEDTSGTEAFF. The genes are TRBV19 and TRBJ1-1; D might be TRBD1 (5 bases). The V gene lost 4 bases and the J gene lost 4 bases, with 19 bases spanning the gap. The CDR3 consists of 16 residues. The germline gives CDR1 LNHDA, CDR2 SQIVND (reference sequence).

This clone is medium-sized. In DNA, the CDR3 is TGTGCCAGCAGTTTCAGCGGACGGAGGGACGAGCAGTACTTC. It is translated as CASSFSGRRDEQYF. V is TRBV6-5 and J is TRBJ2-7; D may be TRBD2 (6 bases). The CDR3 extends over 14 amino acids. Looked up from germline, CDR1 is MNHEY and CDR2 is SVGAGI. Trimming removed 4 bases from V and 5 bases from J, with 15 bases in between.

The V gene is TRBV2, the J gene TRBJ2-7; TRBD2 aligns across 12 bases. Germline V gene data show CDR1 as SNHLY and CDR2 as FYNNEI. CDR3 length equals 16 residues. With 2 bases clipped from V and 4 bases from J, the junction kept 6 bases outside the gene matches. The CDR3 coding sequence is TGTGCCAGCAGTGAACTGACTAGCGGGAGTGGATACGAGCAGTACTTC. As protein: CASSELTSGSGYEQYF.

The J gene is TRBJ1-1, the V gene TRBV5-4; no definite D call. The V and J ends lost 2 bases and 6 bases respectively, with 8 bases between them. The CDR3 is made up of 12 amino acids. From germline, CDR1 is SGHNT and CDR2 YYREEE (reference sequence). For the CDR3, the DNA is TGTGCCAGCAGCTTCGAAGCGGCTGAAGCTTTCTTT. It yields the protein CASSFEAAEAFF. Looking up the rest from reference TRBV5-4 and TRBJ1-1 gives the full variable domain: ETGVTQSPTHLIKTRGQQVTLRCSSQSGHNTVSWYQQALGQGPQFIFQYYREEENGRGNFPPRFSGLQFPNYSSELNVNALELDDSALYLCASSFEAAEAFFGQGTRLTVV.

This clone appeared a few times. The genes are TRBV5-1 and TRBJ2-2; D possibly uses TRBD1 or TRBD2 (5 bases each). This CDR3 has 14 amino acids. Germline values: CDR1 SGHRS, CDR2 YFSETQ. The V end was cut by 0 bases, the J end by 4 bases, with 7 bases between. CDR3 sequence reads: CASSLAGPTGELFF. The CDR3 region has the DNA TGCGCCAGCAGCTTGGCGGGACCCACCGGGGAGCTGTTTTTT.

The chain combines TRBV5-6 with TRBJ1-5; D gene unclear. Germline CDR1 and CDR2: SGHDT and YYEEEE. The CDR3 contains 13 residues. With 4 bases removed from V and 3 bases from J, the gap between germline ends came to 8 bases. As DNA, the CDR3 is TGTGCCAGCAGCCTAGGTGCCAATCAGCCCCAGCATTTT. It codes for CASSLGANQPQHF.

The rearrangement joins TRBV9 to TRBJ2-5; 9 bases map to TRBD1. CDR3 length equals 15 residues. Germline loops: CDR1 SGDLS, CDR2 YYNGEE. Trimming took 0 bases from V and 5 from J; bases not matched to a gene: 5. This CDR3 is CASSVGTGGAETQYF. CDR3 bases: TGTGCCAGCAGCGTAGGAACAGGGGGCGCGGAGACCCAGTACTTC.

This clone came up once. CDR3 DNA sequence: TGTGCCAGCACTTGGGACAGTTCCTACGAGCAGTACTTC. Its translation: CASTWDSSYEQYF. The chain carries TRBV2 and TRBJ2-7; 7 bases agree with TRBD1. The germline V gene encodes CDR1 SNHLY and CDR2 FYNNEI. Trimming took 7 bases from V and 1 from J; bases not matched to a gene: 4. The CDR3 is 13 residues long.

The V gene is TRBV7-8, the J gene TRBJ2-7; 9 bases line up with TRBD1. Trimming at V came to 4 bases and at J to 4 bases, leaving 11 bases not matched to a gene. The CDR3 spans 16 residues. CDR1 and CDR2 from the germline V gene are SGHVS and FQNEAQ. The CDR3 reads CASSSTDRGRQYEQYF. DNA of the CDR3: TGTGCCAGCAGCTCGACGGACAGGGGCCGCCAATACGAGCAGTACTTC. Variable domain in full (rest from reference TRBV7-8 and TRBJ2-7): GAGVSQSPRYKVAKRGQDVALRCDPISGHVSLFWYQQALGQGPEFLTYFQNEAQLDKSGLPSDRFFAERPEGSVSTLKIQRTQQEDSAVYLCASSSTDRGRQYEQYFGPGTRLTVT.

J is TRBJ1-2 and V is TRBV27; a possible D gene is TRBD1 (5 bases). The CDR3 has 16 residues. Germline V gene data show CDR1 as MNHEY and CDR2 as SMNVEV (reference sequence). V lost 4 bases and J lost 3, with 18 bases in between. The CDR3 coding sequence is TGTGCCAGCAGTTCCCCTGGGGGGGGTAGTGACTATGGCTACACCTTC. The encoded protein is CASSSPGGGSDYGYTF.

The chain uses TRBV15 and TRBJ2-2; D is undetermined. V lost 2 bases, J lost 5 bases, and 6 bases lay in between. Germline loops: CDR1 LNHNV, CDR2 YYDKDF (reference sequence). There are 13 residues in the CDR3. The DNA of the CDR3 is TGTGCCACCAGCAGAAGGCGGACCGGGGAGCTGTTTTTT. Encoded protein: CATSRRRTGELFF.

CDR3 bases: TGTGCCAGCAGCGTAGCGGGAGGGCACGAGCAGTACTTC. It codes for CASSVAGGHEQYF. The chain combines TRBV5-6 with TRBJ2-7; 11 bases line up with TRBD2. CDR1 SGHDT and CDR2 YYEEEE come from the germline V gene. CDR3 size: 13 residues. Trimming took 4 bases from V and 5 from J; bases not matched to a gene: 2.

This clone is a singleton in its sample. The chain has TRBV7-9 and TRBJ1-2; unclear D gene. With 4 bases removed from V and 8 bases from J, the gap between germline ends came to 8 bases. This CDR3 region has 11 residues. Germline CDR1 SEHNR, CDR2 FQNEAQ (reference sequence). The CDR3 coding sequence is TGTGCCAGCAGCTGGGAAATGGGCTACACCTTC. Translation: CASSWEMGYTF.

The rearrangement joins TRBV2 to TRBJ1-1; D unresolved. V was shortened by 6 bases and J by 4 bases, with 12 bases between the two germline ends. Germline values: CDR1 SNHLY, CDR2 FYNNEI. The CDR3 consists of 13 residues. The CDR3: CASSRGEGTEAFF. The CDR3 DNA reads as TGTGCCAGCAGCCGGGGTGAGGGCACTGAAGCTTTCTTT.

The CDR3 DNA reads TGCGCCAGCAGCTTGGAGGCGGGACGCCTCTCCTACGAGCAGTACTTC. It encodes CASSLEAGRLSYEQYF. The rearrangement links TRBV5-1 to TRBJ2-7; D is perhaps TRBD2 (6 bases). The CDR3 sequence is 16 residues long. CDR1 and CDR2 from the germline V gene are SGHRS and YFSETQ. V was clipped by 0 bases and J by 0 bases, with 13 bases between them.

The gene calls are TRBV19 and TRBJ2-1, with TRBD2 matching over 12 bases. Trimming removed 5 bases from V and 2 bases from J; junction bases left unmatched: 7. The germline CDR1 and CDR2 sequences are LNHDA and SQIVND (reference sequence). The CDR3 totals 17 residues. The CDR3: CASSLSSGRAAYNEQFF. CDR3 coding DNA: TGTGCCAGTAGTCTCTCTAGCGGGAGGGCCGCCTACAATGAGCAGTTCTTC.